This T cell receptor beta chain is from a study of blood T cell repertoires in COVID-19. Overall study: The United States, Italy and Spain supplied acute and convalescent COVID-19 samples. PBMCs, B-cell-depleted T cells, or T cells provided the cDNA or gDNA that made up the material.

The CDR3 spans 17 residues. The V gene lost 0 bases and the J gene lost 0 bases, with 14 bases spanning the gap. Germline CDR1 SGHDN, CDR2 FVKESK. Authors' analysis steps: By means of reference gene primer amplification, nucleated cell counts were estimated. Data came from immunoSEQ multiplex PCR; TCRdb stores just in-frame clones and leaves some out. The V and J calls and the clone size are those of that table, but D and trimming were determined from the DNA. This repertoire shows roughly 500,000 clones, roughly 89% found once; its top ten account for about 1%. Followed over time, Seattle patients had been enrolled while infection was active.

Sequenced input: peripheral blood. The V gene is TRBV14, the J gene TRBJ1-1; weak D call: TRBD1 (5 bases). The TCR sequence derives from a man between 18 and 35 years old with COVID-19, enrolled during active disease. CDR3: CASSQERRGNMNTEAFF. Here the CDR3 DNA reads TGTGCCAGCAGCCAAGAACGGCGGGGGAACATGAACACTGAAGCTTTCTTT.